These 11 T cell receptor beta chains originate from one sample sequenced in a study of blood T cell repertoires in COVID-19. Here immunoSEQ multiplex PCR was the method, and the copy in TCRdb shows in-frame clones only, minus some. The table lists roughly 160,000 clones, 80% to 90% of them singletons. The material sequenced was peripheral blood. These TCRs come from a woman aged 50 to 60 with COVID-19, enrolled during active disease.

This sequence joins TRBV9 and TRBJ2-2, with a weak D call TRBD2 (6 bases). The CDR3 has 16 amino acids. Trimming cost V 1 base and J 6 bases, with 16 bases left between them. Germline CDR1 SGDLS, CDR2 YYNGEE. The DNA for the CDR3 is TGTGCCAGCAGCGTACGTTATCTCGGGAGCCCCGGGGAGCTGTTTTTT. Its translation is CASSVRYLGSPGELFF.

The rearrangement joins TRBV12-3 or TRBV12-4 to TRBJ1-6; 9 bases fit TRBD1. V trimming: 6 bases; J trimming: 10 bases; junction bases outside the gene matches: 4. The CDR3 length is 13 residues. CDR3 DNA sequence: TGTGCCAGCAGCCTGGGACAGGGATCACCCCTCCACTTT. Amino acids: CASSLGQGSPLHF.

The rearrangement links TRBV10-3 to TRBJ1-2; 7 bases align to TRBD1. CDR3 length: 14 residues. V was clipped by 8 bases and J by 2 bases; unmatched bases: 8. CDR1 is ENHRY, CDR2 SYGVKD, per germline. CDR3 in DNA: TGTGCCATCTCGGCAGACAGGGACAACTATGGCTACACCTTC. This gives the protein CAISADRDNYGYTF.

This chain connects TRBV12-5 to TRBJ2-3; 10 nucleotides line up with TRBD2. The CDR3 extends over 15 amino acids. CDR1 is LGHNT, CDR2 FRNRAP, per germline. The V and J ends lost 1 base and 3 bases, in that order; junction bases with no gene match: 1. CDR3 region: CASGLGSGGTDTQYF. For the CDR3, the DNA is TGTGCTAGTGGTTTGGGTAGCGGGGGGACAGATACGCAGTATTTT.

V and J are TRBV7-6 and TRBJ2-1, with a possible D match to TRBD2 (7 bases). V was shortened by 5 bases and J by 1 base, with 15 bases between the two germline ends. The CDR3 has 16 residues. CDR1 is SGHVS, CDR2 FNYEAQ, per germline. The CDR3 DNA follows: TGTGCCAGCAGCCCAATGGAGGGGGGGTCCTACAATGAGCAGTTCTTC. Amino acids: CASSPMEGGSYNEQFF.

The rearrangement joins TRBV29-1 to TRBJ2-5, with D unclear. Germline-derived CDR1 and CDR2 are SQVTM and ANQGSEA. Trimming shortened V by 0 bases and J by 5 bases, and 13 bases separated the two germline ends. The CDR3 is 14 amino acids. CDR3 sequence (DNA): TGCAGCGTTGAAGATGGGTTGGTGAGGGAGACCCAGTACTTC. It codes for CSVEDGLVRETQYF.

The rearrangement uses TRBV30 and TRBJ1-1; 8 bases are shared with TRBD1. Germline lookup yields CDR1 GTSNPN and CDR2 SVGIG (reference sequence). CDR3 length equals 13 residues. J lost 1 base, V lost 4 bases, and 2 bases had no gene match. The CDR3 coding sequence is TGTGCCTGGAACAGGGGGTGGAACACTGAAGCTTTCTTT. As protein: CAWNRGWNTEAFF.

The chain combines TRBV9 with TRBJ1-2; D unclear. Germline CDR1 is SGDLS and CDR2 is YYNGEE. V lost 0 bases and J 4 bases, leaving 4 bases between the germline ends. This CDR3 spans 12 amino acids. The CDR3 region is CASSVDSYGYTF. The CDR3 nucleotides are TGTGCCAGCAGCGTAGACAGCTATGGCTACACCTTC.

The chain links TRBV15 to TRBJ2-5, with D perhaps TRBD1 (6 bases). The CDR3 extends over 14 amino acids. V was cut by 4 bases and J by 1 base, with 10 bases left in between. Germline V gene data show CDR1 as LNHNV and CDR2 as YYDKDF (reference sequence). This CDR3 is CATSKGQIQETQYF. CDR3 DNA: TGTGCCACCAGCAAAGGACAGATCCAAGAGACCCAGTACTTC.

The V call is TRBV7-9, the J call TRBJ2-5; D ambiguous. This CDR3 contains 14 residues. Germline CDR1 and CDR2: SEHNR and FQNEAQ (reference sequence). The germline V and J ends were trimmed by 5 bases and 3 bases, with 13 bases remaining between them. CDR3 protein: CASSPRGSEETQYF. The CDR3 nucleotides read TGTGCCAGCAGCCCCCGTGGCAGCGAAGAGACCCAGTACTTC. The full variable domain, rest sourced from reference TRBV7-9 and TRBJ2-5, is DTGVSQNPRHKITKRGQNVTFRCDPISEHNRLYWYRQTLGQGPEFLTYFQNEAQLEKSRLLSDRFSAERPKGSFSTLEIQRTEQGDSAMYLCASSPRGSEETQYFGPGTRLLVL.

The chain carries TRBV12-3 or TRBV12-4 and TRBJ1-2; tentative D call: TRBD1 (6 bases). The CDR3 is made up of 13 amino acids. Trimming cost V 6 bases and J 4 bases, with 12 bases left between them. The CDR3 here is CASSQNRAYGYTF. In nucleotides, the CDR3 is TGTGCCAGCAGCCAAAACAGGGCCTATGGCTACACCTTC.